The rows below give T cell receptor beta chains drawn from one sample of a study of blood T cell repertoires in COVID-19. Measured with immunoSEQ multiplex PCR; TCRdb has only the in-frame clones, and not every one. The table has tens of thousands of clones, 88% seen once; the top ten hold roughly 3.9%. The sample was peripheral blood. The source of these receptors is a man aged 70 or older with acute or convalescent COVID-19. CDR3s leave out the opening cysteine and the closing phenylalanine or tryptophan. D genes are given only for firm matches.

j_gene: TRBJ2-3
d_gene: TRBD1
v_gene: TRBV7-8
CDR3aa: ASSGDRADTQY

j_gene: TRBJ2-2
d_gene: TRBD1
v_gene: TRBV5-6
CDR3aa: ASSLILTGGDAGELF

j_gene: TRBJ2-7
d_gene: TRBD1
v_gene: TRBV5-1
CDR3aa: ASSSGTGSYEQY

j_gene: TRBJ1-5
d_gene: -
v_gene: TRBV30
CDR3aa: AWSGQGWQPQH

j_gene: TRBJ1-6
d_gene: TRBD1
v_gene: TRBV5-5
CDR3aa: ASSLEAQGAVGSPLH

j_gene: TRBJ2-3
d_gene: -
v_gene: TRBV18
CDR3aa: ASSTPSEGTDTQY

j_gene: TRBJ1-2
d_gene: TRBD1
v_gene: TRBV29-1
CDR3aa: SVEGDRGYYGYT

j_gene: TRBJ1-2
d_gene: -
v_gene: TRBV28
CDR3aa: ASSAQPRGYGYT

j_gene: TRBJ1-5
d_gene: TRBD1
v_gene: TRBV11-2
CDR3aa: ASSDGQGRHQPQH

j_gene: TRBJ2-5
d_gene: TRBD2
v_gene: TRBV7-3
CDR3aa: ASSPWGSGGQETQY

j_gene: TRBJ1-4
d_gene: TRBD1
v_gene: TRBV7-9
CDR3aa: ASSLEGQPNEKLF

j_gene: TRBJ2-5
d_gene: -
v_gene: TRBV9
CDR3aa: ASSVAYGGETQY

j_gene: TRBJ2-3
d_gene: TRBD1
v_gene: TRBV5-6
CDR3aa: ASSLVGTGRSDTQY

j_gene: TRBJ1-6
d_gene: -
v_gene: TRBV30
CDR3aa: AWSVGAGGSYNSPLH

j_gene: TRBJ2-2
d_gene: TRBD2
v_gene: TRBV2
CDR3aa: ASRRTSGTNTGELF

j_gene: TRBJ1-6
d_gene: -
v_gene: TRBV5-5
CDR3aa: ASSGRNYNSPLH

j_gene: TRBJ2-7
d_gene: -
v_gene: TRBV7-9
CDR3aa: ASSVSSYEQY

j_gene: TRBJ2-7
d_gene: -
v_gene: TRBV11-2
CDR3aa: ASSHRGAVDEQY

j_gene: TRBJ2-5
d_gene: -
v_gene: TRBV24-1
CDR3aa: ACPSFPETQY

j_gene: TRBJ2-7
d_gene: -
v_gene: TRBV27
CDR3aa: ASSSRTAGRPSYEQY

j_gene: TRBJ1-4
d_gene: TRBD1
v_gene: TRBV10-1
CDR3aa: ASRGPQGAPAHNEKLF

j_gene: TRBJ1-1
d_gene: -
v_gene: TRBV3-1/TRBV3-2
CDR3aa: ASSQSWGGAF

j_gene: TRBJ1-4
d_gene: -
v_gene: TRBV18
CDR3aa: ASSRATPEKLF

j_gene: TRBJ1-6
d_gene: -
v_gene: TRBV5-4
CDR3aa: ASSLAEAAYNSPLH

j_gene: TRBJ1-4
d_gene: -
v_gene: TRBV15
CDR3aa: ATSRGGGSTNEKLF

j_gene: TRBJ2-5
d_gene: TRBD2
v_gene: TRBV2
CDR3aa: ASRLAGGAIETQY

j_gene: TRBJ1-3
d_gene: TRBD1
v_gene: TRBV19
CDR3aa: ASSMGDRRRSGNTIY

j_gene: TRBJ2-7
d_gene: TRBD1
v_gene: TRBV6-6
CDR3aa: ASSPRKQGALSYEQY

j_gene: TRBJ2-7
d_gene: -
v_gene: TRBV19
CDR3aa: ASSGNPGYYEQY